These T cell receptor beta chains were read from a single sample in a study of T cell repertoires in cytomegalovirus infection. Each CDR3 protein is one row after TCRdb ran MiXCR on the reads. The profile covers some 62,000 distinct CDR3 sequences, with around 21% appearing a single time and roughly two thirds taken by the ten largest. These receptors' targets are unknown. This sample comprised CD8+ T cells from cultured PBMCs, obtained from culture after CMV antigen stimulation. These receptors were taken from a human donor in good health (CMV status not recorded). Some clones in this sample may be carry-over from other donors' samples. The conserved cysteine and the conserved F or W are not part of the CDR3 here.

V	CDR3
TRBV29-1	SVARTGENTEAF
TRBV12-3/TRBV12-4	ASTAGVRSNLLIQPYEQY
TRBV7-9	ASSPPDVHYGYT
TRBV7-9	ASSLATGKETQY
TRBV4-2	ASSQDQGSGANVLT
TRBV10-3	AGSRRGEETQY
TRBV11-2	ASSLSGGAGETQY
TRBV28	ASSQTSGGETEQF
TRBV7-3	ASSHSGTGDEQF
TRBV7-9	ASSLGLPRSYEQY
TRBV7-4	ASSGRQFTDTQY
TRBV11-2	ASSSSTGPRDEQF
TRBV7-9	ASSPLGDEQY
TRBV7-9	ASSYLDQVASYEQY